This TCR beta chain stems from a study of blood T cell repertoires in COVID-19. About the study: Acute and convalescent COVID-19 specimens originated in the United States, Italy and Spain. Sample material is recorded as cDNA or gDNA derived from T cells, B-cell-depleted T cells, or PBMCs.

V lost 7 bases and J lost 0, with 16 bases in between. This CDR3 is 15 amino acids long. Germline V lookup: CDR1 SGHRS, CDR2 YFSETQ. Original handling: Amplification of reference gene primers was used by the study to estimate nucleated cell counts. The protocol was immunoSEQ multiplex PCR, while the TCRdb copy is restricted to in-frame clones and leaves out a portion. For V, J and clone size, that table is used; D and trimming come from the DNA. The sample has about 200,000 clones, less than 90% seen once. The chain combines TRBV5-1 with TRBJ1-1, with a possible D match to TRBD1 (5 bases). This clonotype was sampled from a woman between 50 and 59 years old with acute or convalescent COVID-19. The specimen sequenced was peripheral blood. The CDR3 region has the DNA TGCGCCAGCTCTCTACCTACGGGGGTGAACACTGAAGCTTTCTTT. It yields the protein CASSLPTGVNTEAFF.